These T cell receptor beta chains were read from a single sample in a study of blood T cell repertoires in COVID-19. The repertoire was sequenced with immunoSEQ multiplex PCR; TCRdb's copy has only in-frame clones and lacks some. Found here are about 230,000 clones, over 85% of them singletons; the top ten hold 3.5% to 4%. The sample comprised PBMCs or T cells enriched from blood (not recorded which). These receptors were taken from a woman aged 30 to 39 with acute COVID-19. The CDR3 runs from the conserved cysteine through the conserved F or W. Fields, in order: V gene, D gene, clone size, J gene, CDR3 protein, CDR3 DNA. The D gene is left open where the match is weak. Clone size is not always given. Where it is, it says once, few, many or a class for expanded clones.

V: TRBV11-2
D: NA
size: NA
J: TRBJ2-7
CDR3: CASNPSGTNYEQYF
DNA: TGTGCCAGCAACCCTTCTGGGACAAACTACGAGCAGTACTTC

V: TRBV6-5
D: TRBD1
size: NA
J: TRBJ1-1
CDR3: CASSYTGDNTEAFF
DNA: TGTGCCAGCAGTTACACAGGGGATAACACTGAAGCTTTCTTT

V: TRBV7-2
D: NA
size: NA
J: TRBJ2-7
CDR3: CASSLKLDLGRQYF
DNA: TGTGCCAGCAGCTTAAAACTAGATTTAGGACGGCAGTACTTC

V: TRBV27
D: NA
size: NA
J: TRBJ2-4
CDR3: CASSQDSTLAKNIQYF
DNA: TGTGCCAGCAGTCAGGACAGTACTCTAGCCAAAAACATTCAGTACTTC

V: TRBV11-2
D: TRBD1
size: NA
J: TRBJ2-7
CDR3: CASSLEGVGQGINEQYF
DNA: TGTGCCAGCAGCTTAGAAGGGGTGGGACAGGGGATCAACGAGCAGTACTTC

V: TRBV3-1/TRBV3-2
D: NA
size: once
J: TRBJ1-2
CDR3: CASSQGVGGVSLTGWDGYTF
DNA: TGTGCCAGCAGCCAAGGGGTTGGCGGGGTCAGCCTGACGGGTTGGGATGGCTACACCTTC

V: TRBV4-1
D: NA
size: NA
J: TRBJ2-2
CDR3: CASSSGNTGELFF
DNA: TGCGCCAGCAGCTCGGGGAACACCGGGGAGCTGTTTTTT

V: TRBV25-1
D: TRBD1
size: NA
J: TRBJ1-2
CDR3: CASRQGANYGYTF
DNA: TGTGCCAGCCGACAGGGGGCTAACTATGGCTACACCTTC

V: TRBV4-3
D: NA
size: NA
J: TRBJ2-1
CDR3: CASSQGHVYNEQFF
DNA: TGCGCCAGCAGCCAAGGGCACGTCTACAATGAGCAGTTCTTC

V: TRBV3-1/TRBV3-2
D: NA
size: NA
J: TRBJ1-1
CDR3: CASSQRPGRGNTEAFF
DNA: TGTGCCAGCAGCCAAAGACCGGGTCGGGGGAACACTGAAGCTTTCTTT

V: TRBV29-1
D: NA
size: NA
J: TRBJ2-5
CDR3: CSVGRQETQYF
DNA: TGCAGCGTTGGCAGACAAGAGACCCAGTACTTC

V: TRBV19
D: TRBD1
size: NA
J: TRBJ2-7
CDR3: CASSTQGKGIYEQYF
DNA: TGTGCCAGTAGTACACAGGGGAAGGGGATCTACGAGCAGTACTTC

V: TRBV7-2
D: NA
size: NA
J: TRBJ2-7
CDR3: CASSLVGVAWEQYF
DNA: TGTGCCAGCAGCTTAGTCGGGGTCGCGTGGGAGCAGTACTTC

V: TRBV12-5
D: NA
size: many
J: TRBJ2-3
CDR3: CASGAGQTAADTQYF
DNA: TGTGCTAGTGGTGCGGGCCAAACGGCCGCAGATACGCAGTATTTT

V: TRBV10-1
D: NA
size: NA
J: TRBJ1-2
CDR3: CASSESGDGLYGYTF
DNA: TGCGCCAGCAGTGAGAGCGGGGACGGCCTCTATGGCTACACCTTC

V: TRBV25-1
D: TRBD1
size: NA
J: TRBJ1-6
CDR3: CASSDPNRTGLNSPLHF
DNA: TGTGCCAGCAGTGATCCAAACAGGACAGGGCTTAATTCACCCCTCCACTTT

V: TRBV7-9
D: TRBD2
size: NA
J: TRBJ2-3
CDR3: CASSPRLLAGKADTQYF
DNA: TGTGCCAGCAGCCCACGCCTACTAGCGGGGAAGGCAGATACGCAGTATTTT

V: TRBV2
D: TRBD1
size: NA
J: TRBJ2-1
CDR3: CASSEGTGLFNEQFF
DNA: TGTGCCAGCAGTGAAGGGACAGGGCTGTTCAATGAGCAGTTCTTC

V: TRBV7-2
D: TRBD1
size: NA
J: TRBJ1-6
CDR3: CASSGHRGTGSYNSPLHF
DNA: TGTGCCAGCAGCGGACACAGAGGGACAGGGTCCTATAATTCACCCCTCCACTTT

V: TRBV25-1
D: NA
size: NA
J: TRBJ1-2
CDR3: CASSESVGGVDYGYTF
DNA: TGTGCCAGCAGTGAATCAGTTGGGGGGGTGGACTATGGCTACACCTTC

V: TRBV27
D: TRBD2
size: NA
J: TRBJ2-7
CDR3: CASSLISGLVWEQYF
DNA: TGTGCCAGCAGTTTAATTTCGGGACTAGTGTGGGAGCAGTACTTC

V: TRBV4-1
D: TRBD2
size: NA
J: TRBJ2-7
CDR3: CASSQASGGSYEQYF
DNA: TGCGCCAGCAGCCAAGCTAGCGGGGGGAGCTACGAGCAGTACTTC

V: TRBV2
D: NA
size: few
J: TRBJ2-1
CDR3: CASGGWNEQFF
DNA: TGTGCCAGCGGGGGGTGGAATGAGCAGTTCTTC

V: TRBV4-1
D: TRBD1
size: once
J: TRBJ2-5
CDR3: CASSQPGQGGPARETQYF
DNA: TGCGCCAGCAGCCAGCCGGGACAGGGGGGGCCGGCGCGTGAGACCCAGTACTTC

V: TRBV4-1
D: TRBD1
size: NA
J: TRBJ1-1
CDR3: CASSPGQGAHTEAFF
DNA: TGCGCCAGCAGCCCGGGACAGGGGGCGCACACTGAAGCTTTCTTT

V: TRBV28
D: TRBD2
size: many
J: TRBJ2-1
CDR3: CASSLGLANEQFF
DNA: TGTGCCAGCAGTTTGGGACTAGCCAATGAGCAGTTCTTC

V: TRBV10-1
D: NA
size: once
J: TRBJ2-2
CDR3: CASSESPRPSPGELFF
DNA: TGCGCCAGCAGTGAGTCTCCGCGGCCTTCACCCGGGGAGCTGTTTTTT

V: TRBV5-8
D: TRBD1
size: NA
J: TRBJ2-7
CDR3: CASSFDRVPPYEQYF
DNA: TGTGCCAGCAGCTTTGACAGGGTGCCCCCCTACGAGCAGTACTTC

V: TRBV12-5
D: NA
size: NA
J: TRBJ1-2
CDR3: CASGITRGRYGYTF
DNA: TGTGCTAGTGGTATTACCAGGGGACGATATGGCTACACCTTC

V: TRBV18
D: TRBD1
size: NA
J: TRBJ2-7
CDR3: CASSRDSSYEQYF
DNA: TGTGCCAGCTCACGGGACAGCTCCTACGAGCAGTACTTC

V: TRBV9
D: TRBD2
size: NA
J: TRBJ2-1
CDR3: CASSPRTSGGVEQFF
DNA: TGTGCCAGCAGCCCACGGACTAGCGGGGGAGTCGAGCAGTTCTTC

V: TRBV12-3/TRBV12-4
D: TRBD1
size: NA
J: TRBJ1-5
CDR3: CASSMDREQPQHF
DNA: TGTGCCAGCAGTATGGACAGGGAACAGCCCCAGCATTTT

V: TRBV7-2
D: NA
size: NA
J: TRBJ2-1
CDR3: CASSPVWAGDNEQFF
DNA: TGTGCCAGCAGCCCAGTGTGGGCAGGGGACAATGAGCAGTTCTTC

V: TRBV7-6
D: NA
size: NA
J: TRBJ2-7
CDR3: CASSLVAGGPTYEQYF
DNA: TGTGCCAGCAGCTTAGTAGCCGGGGGGCCCACCTACGAGCAGTACTTC

V: TRBV10-2
D: NA
size: NA
J: TRBJ2-1
CDR3: CASSGEGGHDLNEQFF
DNA: TGCGCCAGCAGTGGTGAGGGCGGCCACGACCTCAATGAGCAGTTCTTC

V: TRBV10-3
D: NA
size: NA
J: TRBJ1-6
CDR3: CAISADIARSPLHF
DNA: TGTGCCATCAGCGCGGACATAGCTCGTTCACCCCTCCACTTT

V: TRBV6-2/TRBV6-3
D: TRBD2
size: NA
J: TRBJ2-3
CDR3: CASSLGTSGNTDTQYF
DNA: TGTGCCAGCAGTCTCGGGACTAGCGGGAACACAGATACGCAGTATTTT

V: TRBV6-5
D: TRBD1
size: NA
J: TRBJ2-5
CDR3: CASIFDRGPQETQYF
DNA: TGTGCCAGCATATTCGACAGGGGACCACAAGAGACCCAGTACTTC

V: TRBV24-1
D: NA
size: NA
J: TRBJ2-1
CDR3: CATSDGGRQFF
DNA: TGTGCCACCAGTGACGGGGGACGGCAGTTCTTC

V: TRBV9
D: TRBD1
size: NA
J: TRBJ1-1
CDR3: CASSDVPTGGTEAFF
DNA: TGTGCCAGCAGCGACGTCCCTACAGGGGGGACTGAAGCTTTCTTT

V: TRBV11-2
D: NA
size: few
J: TRBJ2-2
CDR3: CASSFTSPGELFF
DNA: TGTGCCAGCAGCTTCACTAGCCCCGGGGAGCTGTTTTTT

V: TRBV25-1
D: NA
size: NA
J: TRBJ2-1
CDR3: CASSGAWSYNEQFF
DNA: TGTGCCAGCAGTGGTGCGTGGTCCTACAATGAGCAGTTCTTC

V: TRBV6-5
D: TRBD2
size: NA
J: TRBJ2-3
CDR3: CASSSPSGGITDTQYF
DNA: TGTGCCAGCAGTTCGCCTAGCGGGGGGATCACAGATACGCAGTATTTT

V: TRBV7-2
D: NA
size: NA
J: TRBJ1-3
CDR3: CASSSGLSGNTIYF
DNA: TGTGCCAGCAGCTCTGGCCTCTCTGGAAACACCATATATTTT

V: TRBV30
D: TRBD1
size: NA
J: TRBJ1-5
CDR3: CAWSDRTGGRQPQHF
DNA: TGTGCCTGGAGTGATAGGACAGGGGGAAGGCAGCCCCAGCATTTT

V: TRBV20-1
D: NA
size: NA
J: TRBJ2-3
CDR3: CSASFYISTDTQYF
DNA: TGCAGTGCTAGTTTTTACATTAGCACAGATACGCAGTATTTT

V: TRBV19
D: TRBD1
size: NA
J: TRBJ1-1
CDR3: CASSLDRGRNTEAFF
DNA: TGTGCCAGTAGCCTAGACAGGGGGCGGAACACTGAAGCTTTCTTT

V: TRBV3-1/TRBV3-2
D: TRBD1
size: NA
J: TRBJ2-7
CDR3: CASSPRDRNSYEQYF
DNA: TGTGCCAGCAGCCCCCGGGACAGAAACTCCTACGAGCAGTACTTC

V: TRBV4-1
D: TRBD1
size: NA
J: TRBJ2-7
CDR3: CASSPFRGQNSYEQYF
DNA: TGCGCCAGCAGCCCCTTCCGGGGACAGAACTCCTACGAGCAGTACTTC

V: TRBV6-2/TRBV6-3
D: TRBD1
size: NA
J: TRBJ1-1
CDR3: CASSYRAVQGANTEAFF
DNA: TGTGCCAGCAGTTATAGGGCGGTACAGGGGGCGAACACTGAAGCTTTCTTT

V: TRBV4-1
D: TRBD1
size: NA
J: TRBJ2-5
CDR3: CASSHRDRAFSETQYF
DNA: TGCGCCAGCAGCCACCGGGACAGGGCGTTTTCGGAGACCCAGTACTTC

V: TRBV28
D: TRBD1
size: NA
J: TRBJ1-4
CDR3: CASSPFGTGNEKLFF
DNA: TGTGCCAGCAGTCCCTTTGGGACAGGGAATGAAAAACTGTTTTTT

V: TRBV9
D: TRBD2
size: NA
J: TRBJ2-1
CDR3: CASGGLAENEQFF
DNA: TGTGCCAGCGGGGGACTAGCGGAAAATGAGCAGTTCTTC

V: TRBV18
D: TRBD1
size: NA
J: TRBJ2-7
CDR3: CASSLGQGVHEQYF
DNA: TGTGCCAGCTCACTGGGACAGGGGGTCCACGAGCAGTACTTC

V: TRBV6-2/TRBV6-3
D: NA
size: NA
J: TRBJ1-5
CDR3: CASSYSQTYSNQPQHF
DNA: TGTGCCAGCAGTTACTCGCAAACCTATAGCAATCAGCCCCAGCATTTT